The next 9 T cell receptor beta chains were all read from a single sample in a study of blood T cell repertoires in COVID-19. Produced via immunoSEQ multiplex PCR; TCRdb's table is partial and in-frame only. The sample contains around 92,000 clones, about 88% of which appear only once. The sample consisted of peripheral blood. These receptors came from a woman older than 75 with active COVID-19.

The rearrangement joins TRBV7-2 to TRBJ2-1; D possibly corresponds to TRBD2 (6 bases). This CDR3 is built from 13 residues. Between the trimmed V and J ends, which lost 6 bases and 12 bases, there was a span of 18 bases. Germline loops: CDR1 SGHTA, CDR2 FQGNSA. CDR3 DNA: TGTGCCAGCAGTCCCGAGGGATTCGGGGGGCAGTTCTTC. Its translation: CASSPEGFGGQFF.

V and J are TRBV7-9 and TRBJ1-2; a weak D match, TRBD1 (5 bases). This CDR3 spans 14 amino acids. The ends were cut back, 0 bases at V and 2 bases at J, with 7 bases in the middle. Per the germline V gene, CDR1 is SEHNR and CDR2 is FQNEAQ (reference sequence). In DNA, the CDR3 is TGTGCCAGCAGCTTAGCAGGGGCCAACTATGGCTACACCTTC. Translating gives CASSLAGANYGYTF. The full variable domain, in which reference TRBV7-9 and TRBJ1-2 provide the parts outside the CDR3, is DTGVSQNPRHKITKRGQNVTFRCDPISEHNRLYWYRQTLGQGPEFLTYFQNEAQLEKSRLLSDRFSAERPKGSFSTLEIQRTEQGDSAMYLCASSLAGANYGYTFGSGTRLTVV.

V usage is TRBV2 and J usage is TRBJ2-6, with D unclear. The CDR3 has 16 residues. The ends were cut back, 9 bases at V and 3 bases at J, with 18 bases in the middle. Germline CDR1 reads SNHLY; CDR2 reads FYNNEI. DNA for the CDR3: TGTGCCAGTCTCCGAAGCCCCCTAGGTGGGGCCAACGTCCTGACTTTC. It encodes CASLRSPLGGANVLTF.

V and J are TRBV3-1 (or the pseudogene TRBV3-2) and TRBJ2-2, with D tentatively TRBD2 (6 bases). Germline CDR1 reads LGHDT; CDR2 reads YNNKEL (reference sequence). The CDR3 contains 15 residues. The V and J ends lost 0 bases and 3 bases respectively, with 8 bases between them. This CDR3 is CASSQDSGYTGELFF. DNA of the CDR3: TGTGCCAGCAGCCAAGATAGCGGCTACACCGGGGAGCTGTTTTTT.

This sequence joins TRBV6-4 and TRBJ1-3; 11 nucleotides agree with TRBD1. CDR3 length: 19 residues. The germline CDR1 and CDR2 sequences are MRHNA and SNTAGT. Trimming removed 3 bases from V and 0 bases from J; junction bases left unmatched: 10. The CDR3 nucleotides are TGTGCCAGCAGTGAAACCGGGACAGGGGGATCATACTCTGGAAACACCATATATTTT. Protein: CASSETGTGGSYSGNTIYF.

The genes are TRBV18 and TRBJ2-7; 12 bases agree with TRBD1. The V gene end was trimmed by 3 bases and the J gene end by 4 bases; junction bases not matched to a gene: 4. The CDR3 loop spans 15 amino acids. In germline, CDR1 is KGHSH, CDR2 LQKENI. CDR3 region: CASSPGTGGVYEQYF. The CDR3 DNA reads TGTGCCAGCTCACCCGGGACAGGGGGCGTTTACGAGCAGTACTTC.

This clone is deemed medium-sized (0.01 to 0.1%). This chain links TRBV5-1 with TRBJ2-7, with D possibly being TRBD2 (6 bases). V lost 4 bases, J lost 2 bases, and 16 bases lay in between. The CDR3 has 15 amino acids. Germline V gives CDR1 SGHRS, CDR2 YFSETQ. DNA for the CDR3: TGCGCCAGCAGCCACACCGGGACTGGAGCCTACGAGCAGTACTTC. This translates into CASSHTGTGAYEQYF.

The chain recombines TRBV7-2 with TRBJ2-3; TRBD1 aligns across 9 bases. Looked up from germline, CDR1 is SGHTA and CDR2 is FQGNSA. V gave up 4 bases and J gave up 6 bases; unmatched junction bases: 11. The CDR3 is 16 amino acids. The CDR3 sequence: CASSSFGTGISDTQYF. CDR3 DNA sequence: TGTGCCAGCAGCTCCTTTGGGACAGGGATTTCTGATACGCAGTATTTT.

V gene TRBV28 combines with J gene TRBJ2-3; the match to TRBD2 covers 11 bases. This CDR3 spans 17 amino acids. Germline V CDR1 and CDR2: MDHEN, SYDVKM. J was trimmed by 4 bases and V by 4 bases; bases with no gene match: 10. In DNA form, the CDR3 reads TGTGCCAGCAGTTCGAACATAGCGGGAGGGCCATCAGATACGCAGTATTTT. Its protein product is CASSSNIAGGPSDTQYF.